These 6 T cell receptor beta chains share one sample of origin, sequenced in a study of blood T cells in healthy people across ages (dated by TCRdb to the mid-2010s). Library preparation employed 5' RACE. The sequencing machine was an Illumina HiSeq 2500. The second PCR ran for roughly 7 to 12 cycles and used a J-beta primer mix along with a sample-barcoded 5' primer. TCRdb reworked the public reads: Q25 trimming with fastp, MiXCR clone assembly, productive beta chains retained. Rows are combined by CDR3 protein, so each entry shows the most common genes and DNA. For this sample the table gives 600,000 to 800,000 distinct CDR3 sequences, of which approximately 52% were detected only once. The leading ten clones occupy about 13% of the sample. Sequencing was performed on blood. Receptor source: an elderly woman in good health.

Turning to this clonotype: An end of the junction does not agree with germline; a read error may underlie this. V and J are TRBV7-9 and TRBJ2-1, with D possibly TRBD2 on 6 matching bases. Near its end, the DNA agrees better with TRBJ2-7, so the J call may be wrong. CDR3 size: 16 residues. CDR1 and CDR2 from the germline V gene are SEHNR and FQNEAQ (reference sequence). CDR3 amino acids: CAGSPLGGAKYNEQYF. The CDR3 DNA reads as TGTGCCGGCAGCCCCCTCGGCGGGGCGAAATACAATGAGCAGTACTTC.

The chain couples TRBV11-2 to TRBJ1-5; TRBD1 aligns across 8 bases. The DNA end is more similar to TRBJ2-3, so the J call may be wrong. This CDR3 is built from 14 residues. Germline lookup yields CDR1 SGHAT and CDR2 FQNNGV. CDR3 DNA: TGTGCCAGCAGCTCCGGACAGGGTTTTCAGCCCCAGTATTTT. This translates into CASSSGQGFQPQYF.

The chain combines TRBV11-2 with TRBJ2-1; D is possibly TRBD1 or TRBD2 (5 bases each). The CDR3 extends over 13 amino acids. V lost 5 bases to trimming and J lost 8 bases, with 13 bases between them. The V gene's germline CDR1 is SGHAT and CDR2 FQNNGV. Here the CDR3 reads CASSVAGTDEQFF. The CDR3 DNA sequence: TGTGCCAGCAGCGTAGCCGGGACGGATGAGCAGTTCTTC.

This clonotype was observed once. The chain joins TRBV7-8 to TRBJ1-1; D call uncertain. Germline V gives CDR1 SGHVS, CDR2 FQNEAQ. There are 14 residues in the CDR3. V lost 4 bases to trimming and J lost 6 bases, with 15 bases between them. The CDR3 nucleotides read TGTGCCAGCAGCTCGACGTCGGTCCGCGCTGAAGCTTTCTTT. This codes for CASSSTSVRAEAFF.

Note on this clonotype: It may be a read error: a sequence one base away is much more abundant. The chain combines TRBV7-9 with TRBJ2-4; D call uncertain. There are 13 residues in the CDR3. CDR1 is SEHNR, CDR2 FQNEAQ, per germline (reference sequence). The CDR3: CSSSLPSKNIQYF. The CDR3 DNA follows: TGTTCCAGCAGCTTACCCAGTAAAAACATTCAGTACTTC.

As concerns this clonotype: The junction and the germline gene differ at one end; a read error may be behind it. The chain joins TRBV20-1 to TRBJ2-5; TRBD2 might be the D (6 bases). CDR3 size: 15 residues. Germline V gene lookup returns CDR1 DFQATT and CDR2 SNEGSKA (reference sequence). For the CDR3, the DNA is TGCAGTGCCCCTCGTGGCGCGGGATACCAAGAGACCAAGTACTTC. This encodes CSAPRGAGYQETKYF.